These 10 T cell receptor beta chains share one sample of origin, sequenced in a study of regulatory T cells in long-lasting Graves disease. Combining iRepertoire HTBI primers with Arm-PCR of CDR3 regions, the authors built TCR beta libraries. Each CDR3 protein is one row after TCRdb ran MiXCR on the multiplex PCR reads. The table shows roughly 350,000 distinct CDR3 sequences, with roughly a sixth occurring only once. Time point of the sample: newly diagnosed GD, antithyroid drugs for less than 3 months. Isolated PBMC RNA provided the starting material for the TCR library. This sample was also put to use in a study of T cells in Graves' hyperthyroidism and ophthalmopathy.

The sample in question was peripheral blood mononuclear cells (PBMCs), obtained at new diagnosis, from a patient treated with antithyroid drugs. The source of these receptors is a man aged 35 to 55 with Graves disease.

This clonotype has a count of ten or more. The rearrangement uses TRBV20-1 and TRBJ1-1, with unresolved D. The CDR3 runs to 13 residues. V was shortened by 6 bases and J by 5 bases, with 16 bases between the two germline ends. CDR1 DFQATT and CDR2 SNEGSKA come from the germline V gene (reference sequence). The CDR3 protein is CSAEARMWTEAFF. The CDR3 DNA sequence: TGCAGTGCCGAAGCAAGGATGTGGACTGAAGCTTTCTTT.

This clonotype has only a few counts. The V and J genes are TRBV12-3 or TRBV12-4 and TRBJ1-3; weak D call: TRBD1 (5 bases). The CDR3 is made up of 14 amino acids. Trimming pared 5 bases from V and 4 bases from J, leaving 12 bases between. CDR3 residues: CASSHYDRGNTIYF. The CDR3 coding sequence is TGTGCCAGCAGTCACTACGACAGAGGAAACACCATATATTTT.

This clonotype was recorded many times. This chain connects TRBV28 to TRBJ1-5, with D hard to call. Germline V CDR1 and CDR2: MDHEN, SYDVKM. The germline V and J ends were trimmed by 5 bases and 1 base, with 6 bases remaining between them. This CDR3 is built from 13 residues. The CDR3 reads CASSRLSNQPQHF. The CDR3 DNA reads TGTGCCAGCAGTAGGTTGAGCAATCAGCCCCAGCATTTT.

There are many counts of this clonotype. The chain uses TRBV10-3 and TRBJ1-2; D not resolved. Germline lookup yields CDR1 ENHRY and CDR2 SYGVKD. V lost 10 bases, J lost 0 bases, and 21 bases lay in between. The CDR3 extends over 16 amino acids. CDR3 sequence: CASGGRHGQANYGYTF. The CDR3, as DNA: TGTGCCAGCGGCGGGAGACACGGCCAAGCTAACTATGGCTACACCTTC.

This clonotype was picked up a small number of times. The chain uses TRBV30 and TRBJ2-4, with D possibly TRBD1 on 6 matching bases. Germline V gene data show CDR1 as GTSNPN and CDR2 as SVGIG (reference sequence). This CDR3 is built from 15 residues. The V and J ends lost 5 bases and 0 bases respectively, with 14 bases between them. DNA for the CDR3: TGTGCCTGGGGGGGACAACCTCTAGCCAAAAACATTCAGTACTTC. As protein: CAWGGQPLAKNIQYF.

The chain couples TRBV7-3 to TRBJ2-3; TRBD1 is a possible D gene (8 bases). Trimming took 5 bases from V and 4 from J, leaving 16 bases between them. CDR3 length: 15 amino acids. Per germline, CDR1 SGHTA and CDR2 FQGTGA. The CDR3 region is CASSATTGGADTQYF. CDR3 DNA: TGTGCCAGCAGCGCAACTACAGGGGGGGCAGATACGCAGTATTTT.

The CDR3 DNA sequence: TGTGCCAGCAGGGATGACAGGGGGCCCTACGTAACCTACGAGCAGTACTTC. As protein: CASRDDRGPYVTYEQYF. The V and J genes are TRBV6-1 and TRBJ2-7; 10 bases line up with TRBD1. V gave up 6 bases and J gave up 2 bases; unmatched junction bases: 13. The length of the CDR3 is 17 residues. In germline, CDR1 is MNHNS, CDR2 SASEGT.

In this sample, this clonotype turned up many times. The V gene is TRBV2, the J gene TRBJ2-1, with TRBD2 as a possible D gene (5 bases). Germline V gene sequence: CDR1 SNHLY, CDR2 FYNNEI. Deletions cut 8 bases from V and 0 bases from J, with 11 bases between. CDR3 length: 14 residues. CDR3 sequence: CASAGSSSYNEQFF. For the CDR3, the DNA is TGTGCCAGCGCGGGCAGCAGCTCCTACAATGAGCAGTTCTTC.

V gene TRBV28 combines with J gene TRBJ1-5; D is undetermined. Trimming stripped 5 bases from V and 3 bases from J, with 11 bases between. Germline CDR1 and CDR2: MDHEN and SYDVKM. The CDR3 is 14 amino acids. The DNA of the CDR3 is TGTGCCAGCAGTCCGAGCACTTCCAATCAGCCCCAGCATTTT. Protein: CASSPSTSNQPQHF.

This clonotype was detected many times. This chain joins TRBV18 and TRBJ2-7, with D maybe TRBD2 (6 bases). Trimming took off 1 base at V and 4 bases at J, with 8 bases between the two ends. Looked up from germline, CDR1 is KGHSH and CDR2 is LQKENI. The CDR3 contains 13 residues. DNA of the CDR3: TGTGCCAGCTCACCACGGGGGGATTACGAGCAGTACTTC. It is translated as CASSPRGDYEQYF.